This T cell receptor beta chain was recorded in a study of blood T cell repertoires in COVID-19. Study-wide context: Spain, Italy and the United States supplied samples that represented acute and convalescent COVID-19. PBMCs, B-cell-depleted T cells, or T cells provided the cDNA or gDNA that made up the material.

In the authors' methods: Reference gene primer amplification gave estimated nucleated cell counts. Method: immunoSEQ multiplex PCR; TCRdb's copy keeps in-frame clones and lacks some. The V and J calls and clone size come from that table; D and trimming were worked out from the DNA. The sample holds roughly 170,000 clones, about 87% seen once. The sample taken for sequencing was peripheral blood. The TCR was taken from a man aged 40-49 years with active or convalescent COVID-19.

CDR3: CASRLDRNNQPQHF. The CDR3 DNA follows: TGTGCCAGCAGGCTCGACAGAAACAATCAGCCCCAGCATTTT. J is TRBJ1-5 and V is TRBV2; D is possibly TRBD1 (5 bases). This CDR3 contains 14 residues. Trimming cost V 6 bases and J 3 bases, with 12 bases left between them. Germline V gene sequence: CDR1 SNHLY, CDR2 FYNNEI.